This record concerns one TCR beta chain sequence. Its specificity is unknown. Sequenced by immunoSEQ multiplex PCR; TCRdb stores in-frame clones only, minus some. Found here are approximately 70,000 clones, around 76% of them singletons; the top ten hold roughly 15%. Per germline, CDR1 SGHTA and CDR2 FQGNSA. The CDR3 is 14 amino acids. Trimming shortened V by 2 bases and J by 3 bases, and 7 bases separated the two germline ends. This entry comes from a study of radiotherapy plus CTLA-4 blockade in lung cancer. Study observations and caveats: Response, reportedly, was best predicted by interferon-beta along with early blood T cell clone dynamics.

The chain carries TRBV7-2 and TRBJ1-4; no clear D. The source of this sequence is a human donor with non-small cell lung cancer whose response to radiotherapy plus ipilimumab could not be evaluated. Some clones in this sample may be carry-over from other donors' samples. The material sequenced was peripheral blood, taken from a patient treated with radiotherapy plus ipilimumab. The CDR3 protein is CASSLTQANEKLFF. DNA for the CDR3: TGTGCCAGCAGCTTAACCCAGGCTAATGAAAAACTGTTTTTT.